The clone carrying this T cell receptor beta chain appeared many times. Its cognate antigen is unknown. The CDR3 has 14 amino acids. Trimming took 6 bases from V and 5 from J, leaving 19 bases between them. Germline V lookup: CDR1 DFQATT, CDR2 SNEGSKA (reference sequence). For repertoire sequencing, the TCR beta CDR3 regions were amplified from RNA transcripts. Second-round multiplex PCR followed a first-round RT-PCR using HTBI primers. From the multiplex PCR reads, TCRdb called clonotypes with MiXCR, one entry per CDR3 protein. The repertoire holds 150,000 to 200,000 distinct CDR3 sequences, with roughly 36% as singletons. The sample is drawn from a study of Graves' ophthalmopathy and Graves' hyperthyroidism. General observations from the study: Ophthalmopathy progression was predicted with roughly 68% sensitivity and around 72% specificity. A model of 13 signatures distinguished ophthalmopathy from stable hyperthyroidism at 87.88% sensitivity and 81.08% specificity.

The PBMC fraction was derived from over 9 ml of fresh peripheral blood. This chain joins TRBV20-1 and TRBJ1-2; the D is unclear. The sequenced sample consisted of peripheral blood. This sequence originates from a young man with Graves' ophthalmopathy. The CDR3 is CSAVRDTSGYGYTF. CDR3 DNA: TGCAGTGCCGTAAGGGATACCTCGGGTTATGGCTACACCTTC.